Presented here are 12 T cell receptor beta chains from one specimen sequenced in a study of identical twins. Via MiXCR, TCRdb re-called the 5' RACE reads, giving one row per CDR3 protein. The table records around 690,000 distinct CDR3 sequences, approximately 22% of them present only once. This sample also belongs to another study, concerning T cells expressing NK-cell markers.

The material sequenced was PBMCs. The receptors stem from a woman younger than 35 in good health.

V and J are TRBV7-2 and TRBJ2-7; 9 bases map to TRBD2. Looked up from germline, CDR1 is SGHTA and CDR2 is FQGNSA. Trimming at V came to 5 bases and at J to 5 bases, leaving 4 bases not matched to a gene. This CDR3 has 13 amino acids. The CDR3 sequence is CASSALAGNEQYF. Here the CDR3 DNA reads TGTGCCAGCAGCGCCCTAGCGGGAAACGAGCAGTACTTC.

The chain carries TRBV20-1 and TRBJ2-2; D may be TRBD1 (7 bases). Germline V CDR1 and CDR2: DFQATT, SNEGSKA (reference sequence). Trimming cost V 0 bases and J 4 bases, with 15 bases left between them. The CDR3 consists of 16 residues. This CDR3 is CSARDVQGGSTGELFF. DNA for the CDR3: TGCAGTGCTAGAGATGTGCAGGGGGGAAGCACCGGGGAGCTGTTTTTT.

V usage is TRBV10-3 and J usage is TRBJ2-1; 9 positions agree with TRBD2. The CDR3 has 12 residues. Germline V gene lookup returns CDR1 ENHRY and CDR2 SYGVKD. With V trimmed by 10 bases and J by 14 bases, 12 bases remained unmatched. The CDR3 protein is CATGAQREEKFF. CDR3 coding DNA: TGTGCCACCGGGGCCCAGCGGGAGGAGAAGTTCTTC.

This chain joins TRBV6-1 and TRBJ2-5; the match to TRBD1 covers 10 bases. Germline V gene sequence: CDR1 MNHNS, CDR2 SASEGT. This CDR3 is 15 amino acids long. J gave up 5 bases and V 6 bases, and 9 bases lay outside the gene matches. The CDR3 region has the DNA TGTGCCAGCAGCAGACAGGGGGCTAGGGCGGAGACCCAGTACTTC. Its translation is CASSRQGARAETQYF.

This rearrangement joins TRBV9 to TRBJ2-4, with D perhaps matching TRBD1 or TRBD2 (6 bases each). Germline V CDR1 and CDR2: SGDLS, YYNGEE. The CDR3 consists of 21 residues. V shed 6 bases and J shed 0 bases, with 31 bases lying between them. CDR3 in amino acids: CASTPDGGPLALGLAKNIQYF. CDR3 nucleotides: TGTGCCAGCACCCCAGACGGGGGCCCGCTGGCTTTGGGTCTAGCCAAAAACATTCAGTACTTC.

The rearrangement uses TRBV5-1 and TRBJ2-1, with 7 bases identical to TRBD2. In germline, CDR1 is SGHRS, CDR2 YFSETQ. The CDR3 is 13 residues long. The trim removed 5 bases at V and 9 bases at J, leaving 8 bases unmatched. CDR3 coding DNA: TGCGCCAGCAGGTACGGCGGGAGTAGTGAGCAGTTCTTC. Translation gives CASRYGGSSEQFF.

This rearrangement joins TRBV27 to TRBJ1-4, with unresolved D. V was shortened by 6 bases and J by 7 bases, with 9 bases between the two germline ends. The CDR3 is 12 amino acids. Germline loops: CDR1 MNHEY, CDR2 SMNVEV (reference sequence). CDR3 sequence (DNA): TGTGCCAGCAGCGGACGGGGTGAAAAACTGTTTTTT. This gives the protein CASSGRGEKLFF.

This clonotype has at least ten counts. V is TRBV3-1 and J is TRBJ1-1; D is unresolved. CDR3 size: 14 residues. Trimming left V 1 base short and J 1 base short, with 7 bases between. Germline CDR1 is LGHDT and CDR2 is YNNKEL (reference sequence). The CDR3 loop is CASSQAPGNTEAFF. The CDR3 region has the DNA TGTGCCAGCAGCCAAGCCCCCGGGAACACTGAAGCTTTCTTT.

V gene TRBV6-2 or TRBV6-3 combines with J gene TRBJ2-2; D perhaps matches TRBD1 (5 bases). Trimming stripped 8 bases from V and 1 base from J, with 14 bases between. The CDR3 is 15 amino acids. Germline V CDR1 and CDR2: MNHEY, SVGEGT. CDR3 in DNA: TGTGCCAGCCGAACAGGACGGTTGAACACCGGGGAGCTGTTTTTT. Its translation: CASRTGRLNTGELFF.

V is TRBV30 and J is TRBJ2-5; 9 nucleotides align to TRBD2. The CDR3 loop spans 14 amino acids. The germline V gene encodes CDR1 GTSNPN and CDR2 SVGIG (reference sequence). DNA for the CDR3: TGTGCGTATACCGGGACTAGCCCACAAGAGACCCAGTACTTC. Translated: CAYTGTSPQETQYF.

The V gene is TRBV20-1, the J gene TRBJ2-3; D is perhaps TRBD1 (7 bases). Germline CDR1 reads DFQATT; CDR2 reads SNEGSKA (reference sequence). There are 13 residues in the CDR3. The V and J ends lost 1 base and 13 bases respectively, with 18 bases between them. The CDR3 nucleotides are TGCAGTGCTAGAGTTGATTTCGACAGGGAGGAGTATTTT. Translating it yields CSARVDFDREEYF.

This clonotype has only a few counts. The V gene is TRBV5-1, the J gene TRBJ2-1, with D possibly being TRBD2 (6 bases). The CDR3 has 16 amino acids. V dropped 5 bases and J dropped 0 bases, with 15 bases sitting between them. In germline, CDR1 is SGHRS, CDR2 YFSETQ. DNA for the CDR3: TGCGCCAGCAGTCAAACCTTAGCGGCCTCCTACAATGAGCAGTTCTTC. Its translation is CASSQTLAASYNEQFF.